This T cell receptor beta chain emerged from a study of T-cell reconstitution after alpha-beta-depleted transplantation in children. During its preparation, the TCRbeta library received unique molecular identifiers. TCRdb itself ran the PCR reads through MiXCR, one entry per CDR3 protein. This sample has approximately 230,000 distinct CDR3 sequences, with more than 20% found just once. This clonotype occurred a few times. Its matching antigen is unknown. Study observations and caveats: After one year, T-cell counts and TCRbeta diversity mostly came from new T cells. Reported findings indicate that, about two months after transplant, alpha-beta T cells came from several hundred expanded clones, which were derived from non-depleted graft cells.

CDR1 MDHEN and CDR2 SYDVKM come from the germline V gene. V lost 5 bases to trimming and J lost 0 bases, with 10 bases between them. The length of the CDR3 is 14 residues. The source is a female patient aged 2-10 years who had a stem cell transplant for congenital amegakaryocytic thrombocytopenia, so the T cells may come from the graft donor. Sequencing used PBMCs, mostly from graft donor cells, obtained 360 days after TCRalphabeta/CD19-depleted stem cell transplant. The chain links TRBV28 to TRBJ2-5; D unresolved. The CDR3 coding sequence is TGTGCCAGCAGTACAACACCCCACCAAGAGACCCAGTACTTC. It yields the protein CASSTTPHQETQYF.